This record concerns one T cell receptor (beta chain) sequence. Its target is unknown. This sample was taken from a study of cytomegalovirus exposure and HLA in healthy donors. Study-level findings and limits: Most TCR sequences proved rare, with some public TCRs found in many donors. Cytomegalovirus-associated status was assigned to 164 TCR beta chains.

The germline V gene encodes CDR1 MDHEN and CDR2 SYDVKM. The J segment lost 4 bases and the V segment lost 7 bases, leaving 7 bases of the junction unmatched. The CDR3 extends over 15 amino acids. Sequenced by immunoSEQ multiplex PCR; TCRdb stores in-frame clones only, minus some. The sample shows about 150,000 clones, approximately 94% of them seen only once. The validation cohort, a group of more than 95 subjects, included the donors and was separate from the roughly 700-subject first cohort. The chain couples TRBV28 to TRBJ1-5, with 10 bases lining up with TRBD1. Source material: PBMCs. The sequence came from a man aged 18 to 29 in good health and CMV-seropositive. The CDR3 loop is CASTAGTGDNQPQHF. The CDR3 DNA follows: TGTGCCAGCACCGCGGGGACAGGGGATAATCAGCCCCAGCATTTT. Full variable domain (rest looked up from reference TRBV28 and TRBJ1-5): DVKVTQSSRYLVKRTGEKVFLECVQDMDHENMFWYRQDPGLGLRLIYFSYDVKMKEKGDIPEGYSVSREKKERFSLILESASTNQTSMYLCASTAGTGDNQPQHFGDGTRLSIL.